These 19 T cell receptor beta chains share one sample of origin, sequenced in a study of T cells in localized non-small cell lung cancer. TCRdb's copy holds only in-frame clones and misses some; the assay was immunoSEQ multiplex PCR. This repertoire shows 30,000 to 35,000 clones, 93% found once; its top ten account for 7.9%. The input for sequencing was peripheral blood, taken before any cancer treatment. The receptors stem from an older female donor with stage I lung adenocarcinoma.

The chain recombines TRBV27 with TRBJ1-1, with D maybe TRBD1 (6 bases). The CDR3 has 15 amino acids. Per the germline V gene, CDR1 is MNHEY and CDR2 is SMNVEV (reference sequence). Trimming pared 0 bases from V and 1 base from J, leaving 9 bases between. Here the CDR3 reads CASSLSMTGNTEAFF. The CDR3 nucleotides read TGTGCCAGCAGTTTATCCATGACAGGGAACACTGAAGCTTTCTTT.

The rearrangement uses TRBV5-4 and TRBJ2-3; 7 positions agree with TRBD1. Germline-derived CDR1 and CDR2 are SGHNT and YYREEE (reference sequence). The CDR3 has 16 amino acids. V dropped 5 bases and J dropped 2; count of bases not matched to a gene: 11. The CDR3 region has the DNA TGTGCCAGCAGGAAAGGGGGCTTGACGTACACAGATACGCAGTATTTT. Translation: CASRKGGLTYTDTQYF. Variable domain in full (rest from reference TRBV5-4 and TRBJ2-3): ETGVTQSPTHLIKTRGQQVTLRCSSQSGHNTVSWYQQALGQGPQFIFQYYREEENGRGNFPPRFSGLQFPNYSSELNVNALELDDSALYLCASRKGGLTYTDTQYFGPGTRLTVL.

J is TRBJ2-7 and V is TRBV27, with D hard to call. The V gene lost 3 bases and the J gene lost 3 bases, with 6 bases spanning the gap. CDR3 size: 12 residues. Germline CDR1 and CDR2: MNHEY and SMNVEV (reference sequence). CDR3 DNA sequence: TGTGCCAGCAGTTTCTGGGGCTACGAGCAGTACTTC. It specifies CASSFWGYEQYF.

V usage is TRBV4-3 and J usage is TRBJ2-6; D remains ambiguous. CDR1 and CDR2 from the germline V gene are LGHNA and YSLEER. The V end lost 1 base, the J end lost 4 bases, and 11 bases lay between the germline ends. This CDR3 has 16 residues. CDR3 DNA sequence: TGCGCCAGCAGCCAAGTGAAGGAACTGGGGGCCAACGTCCTGACTTTC. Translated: CASSQVKELGANVLTF.

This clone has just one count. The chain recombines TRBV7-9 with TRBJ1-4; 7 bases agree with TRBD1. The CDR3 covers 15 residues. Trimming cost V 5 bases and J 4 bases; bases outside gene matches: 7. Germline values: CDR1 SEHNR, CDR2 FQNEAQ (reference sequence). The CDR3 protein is CASSVRGQYNEKLFF. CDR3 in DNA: TGTGCCAGCAGCGTAAGGGGGCAGTATAATGAAAAACTGTTTTTT.

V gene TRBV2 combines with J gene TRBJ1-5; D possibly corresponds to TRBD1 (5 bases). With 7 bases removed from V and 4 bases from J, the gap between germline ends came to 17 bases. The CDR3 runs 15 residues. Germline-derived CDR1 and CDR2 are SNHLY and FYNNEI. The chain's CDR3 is CASNRDSLRNQPQHF. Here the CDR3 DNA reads TGTGCCAGCAACCGGGACTCCTTAAGGAATCAGCCCCAGCATTTT.

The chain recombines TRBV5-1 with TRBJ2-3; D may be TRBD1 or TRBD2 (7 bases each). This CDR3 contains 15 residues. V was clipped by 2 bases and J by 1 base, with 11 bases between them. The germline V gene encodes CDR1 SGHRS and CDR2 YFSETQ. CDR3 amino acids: CASSFAGGGTDTQYF. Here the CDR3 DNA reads TGCGCCAGCAGCTTTGCAGGGGGGGGCACAGATACGCAGTATTTT.

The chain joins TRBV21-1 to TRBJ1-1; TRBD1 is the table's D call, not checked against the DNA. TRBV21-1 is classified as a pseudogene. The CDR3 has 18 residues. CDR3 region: CASSTKTGDLPNDTEAFF. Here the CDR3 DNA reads TGTGCCAGCAGCACCAAGACAGGGGACCTTCCGAACGACACTGAAGCTTTCTTT.

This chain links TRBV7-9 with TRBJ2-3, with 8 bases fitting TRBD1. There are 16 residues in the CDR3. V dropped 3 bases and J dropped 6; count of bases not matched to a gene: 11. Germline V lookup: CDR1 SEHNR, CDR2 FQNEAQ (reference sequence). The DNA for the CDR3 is TGTGCCAGCAGCTTTACCTTAGTTGGACAGGGCGATACGCAGTATTTT. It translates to CASSFTLVGQGDTQYF.

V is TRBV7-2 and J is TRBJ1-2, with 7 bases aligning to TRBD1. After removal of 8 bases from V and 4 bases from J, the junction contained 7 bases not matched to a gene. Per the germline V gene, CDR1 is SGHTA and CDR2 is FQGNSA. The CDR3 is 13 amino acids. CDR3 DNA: TGTGCCAGCGGGAGACAGGGAGGCTATGGCTACACCTTC. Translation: CASGRQGGYGYTF.

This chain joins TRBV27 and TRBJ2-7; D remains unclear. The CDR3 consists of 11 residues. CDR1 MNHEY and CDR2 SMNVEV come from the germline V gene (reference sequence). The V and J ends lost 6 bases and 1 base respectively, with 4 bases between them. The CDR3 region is CASSRSYEQYF. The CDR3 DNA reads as TGTGCCAGCAGCAGGTCCTACGAGCAGTACTTC.

Here the CDR3 reads CAWSVRGPEQYF. In DNA form, the CDR3 reads TGTGCCTGGAGTGTACGCGGGCCCGAGCAGTACTTC. J is TRBJ2-7 and V is TRBV30; possible D gene TRBD2, 5 bases. Germline lookup yields CDR1 GTSNPN and CDR2 SVGIG (reference sequence). The CDR3 loop spans 12 amino acids. Trimming cost V 0 bases and J 6 bases, with 9 bases left between them.

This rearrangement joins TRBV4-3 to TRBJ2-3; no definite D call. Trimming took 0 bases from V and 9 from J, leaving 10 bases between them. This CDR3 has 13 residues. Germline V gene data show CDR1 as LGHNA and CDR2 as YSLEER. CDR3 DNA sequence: TGCGCCAGCAGCCAAGATCAGGCTGGAACGCAGTATTTT. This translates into CASSQDQAGTQYF.

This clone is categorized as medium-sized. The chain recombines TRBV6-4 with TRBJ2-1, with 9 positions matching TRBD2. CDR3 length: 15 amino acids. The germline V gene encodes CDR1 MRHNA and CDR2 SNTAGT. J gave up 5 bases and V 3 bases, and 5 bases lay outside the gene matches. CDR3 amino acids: CASSEVSGSNNEQFF. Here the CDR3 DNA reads TGTGCCAGCAGTGAGGTTAGCGGGAGCAACAATGAGCAGTTCTTC.

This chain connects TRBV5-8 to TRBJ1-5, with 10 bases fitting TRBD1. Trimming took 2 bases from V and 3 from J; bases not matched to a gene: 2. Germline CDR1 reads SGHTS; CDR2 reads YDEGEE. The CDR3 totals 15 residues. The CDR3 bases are TGTGCCAGCAGCTTAGGGACAGGGGACAATCAGCCCCAGCATTTT. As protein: CASSLGTGDNQPQHF.

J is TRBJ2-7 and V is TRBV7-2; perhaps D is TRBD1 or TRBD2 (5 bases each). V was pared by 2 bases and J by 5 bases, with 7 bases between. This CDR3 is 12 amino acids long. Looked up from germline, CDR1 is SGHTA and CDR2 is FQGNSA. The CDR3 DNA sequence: TGTGCCAGCAGCTTAAAGGGACACGAGCAGTACGTC. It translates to CASSLKGHEQYV.

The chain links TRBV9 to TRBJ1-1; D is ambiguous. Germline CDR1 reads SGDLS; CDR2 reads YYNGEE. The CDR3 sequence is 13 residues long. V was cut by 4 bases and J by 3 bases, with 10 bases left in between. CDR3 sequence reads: CASSFRTDTEAFF. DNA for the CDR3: TGTGCCAGCAGCTTCAGGACGGACACTGAAGCTTTCTTT.

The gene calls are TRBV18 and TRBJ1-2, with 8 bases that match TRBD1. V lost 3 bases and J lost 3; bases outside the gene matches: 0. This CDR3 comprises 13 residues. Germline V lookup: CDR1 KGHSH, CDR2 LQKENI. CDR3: CASSPDRDYGYTF. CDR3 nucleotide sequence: TGTGCCAGCTCACCGGACAGGGACTATGGCTACACCTTC.

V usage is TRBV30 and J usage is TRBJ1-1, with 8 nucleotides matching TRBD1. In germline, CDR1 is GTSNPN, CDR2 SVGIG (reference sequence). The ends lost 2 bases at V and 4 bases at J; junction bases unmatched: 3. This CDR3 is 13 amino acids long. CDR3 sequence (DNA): TGTGCCTGGAGTCGAACAGGGGGCACTGAAGCTTTCTTT. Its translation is CAWSRTGGTEAFF.